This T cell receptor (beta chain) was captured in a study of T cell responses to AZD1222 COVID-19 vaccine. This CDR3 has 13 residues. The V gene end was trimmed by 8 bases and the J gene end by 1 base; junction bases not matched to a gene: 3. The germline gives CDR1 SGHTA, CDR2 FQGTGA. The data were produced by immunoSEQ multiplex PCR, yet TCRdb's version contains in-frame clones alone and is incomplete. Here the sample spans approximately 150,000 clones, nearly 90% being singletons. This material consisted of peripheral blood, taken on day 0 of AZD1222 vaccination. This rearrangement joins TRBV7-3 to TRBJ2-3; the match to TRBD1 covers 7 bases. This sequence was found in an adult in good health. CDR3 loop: CASGTGGTDTQYF. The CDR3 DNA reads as TGTGCCAGCGGCACAGGGGGCACAGATACGCAGTATTTT.